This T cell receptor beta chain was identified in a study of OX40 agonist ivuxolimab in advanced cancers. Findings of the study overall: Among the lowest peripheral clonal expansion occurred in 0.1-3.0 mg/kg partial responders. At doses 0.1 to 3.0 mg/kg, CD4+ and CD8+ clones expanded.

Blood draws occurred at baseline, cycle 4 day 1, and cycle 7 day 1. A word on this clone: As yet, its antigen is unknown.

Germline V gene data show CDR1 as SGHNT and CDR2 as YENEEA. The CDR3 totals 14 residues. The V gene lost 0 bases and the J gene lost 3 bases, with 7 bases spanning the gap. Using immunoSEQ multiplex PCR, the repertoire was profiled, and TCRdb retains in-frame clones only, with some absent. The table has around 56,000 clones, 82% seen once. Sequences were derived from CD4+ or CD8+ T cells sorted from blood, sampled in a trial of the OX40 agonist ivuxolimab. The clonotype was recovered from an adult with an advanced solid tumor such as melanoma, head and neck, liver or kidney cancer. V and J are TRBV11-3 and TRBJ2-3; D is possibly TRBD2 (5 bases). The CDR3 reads CASSLDPGTDTQYF. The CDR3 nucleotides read TGTGCCAGCAGCTTAGATCCGGGGACAGATACGCAGTATTTT. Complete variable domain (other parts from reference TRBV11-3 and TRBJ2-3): EAGVVQSPRYKIIEKKQPVAFWCNPISGHNTLYWYLQNLGQGPELLIRYENEEAVDDSQLPKDRFSAERLKGVDSTLKIQPAELGDSAVYLCASSLDPGTDTQYFGPGTRLTVL.